This T cell receptor (beta chain) was sequenced for a study of T cells after yellow fever vaccination. TCR cDNA was made by 5'RACE template switching, adding a universal primer site and UMIs. TCRdb re-derived calls from the 5' RACE reads in MiXCR, one entry per CDR3 protein. The table records a few hundred thousand distinct CDR3 sequences, 6.5% to 8.5% of them present only once. Study-wide points: Overall, a small share of clonotypes was seen in both CD4 and CD8 compartments. Secondary responses were weaker yet peaked faster, day 5 versus 15. There was a possibility that FACS-sorted repertoires contained abundant clonotypes contaminating from the bulk population.

Looked up from germline, CDR1 is SGHRS and CDR2 is YFSETQ. Trimming took 1 base from V and 5 from J, leaving 9 bases between them. This CDR3 has 13 residues. Concerning this clonotype itself: Its antigen is undetermined. A much larger clone is a single base away; this may be a read error.

This clonotype was obtained from a man younger than 45 who received the YFV17D yellow fever vaccine. The chain combines TRBV5-1 with TRBJ2-5; D gene uncertain. The sample was CD4+ T cells sorted from PBMCs, taken 15 days after the yellow fever booster vaccination. CDR3 DNA sequence: TGCGCCAGCAGCTTGCTAGGGAATGAGACCCAGTACTTC. Translated, it gives CASSLLGNETQYF. Full variable domain (missing parts from reference TRBV5-1 and TRBJ2-5): KAGVTQTPRYLIKTRGQQVTLSCSPISGHRSVSWYQQTPGQGLQFLFEYFSETQRNKGNFPGRFSGRQFSNSRSEMNVSTLELGDSALYLCASSLLGNETQYFGPGTRLLVL.